This is a list of T cell receptor beta chains from one sample in a study of long-term antiretroviral therapy in people with HIV. The table came from immunoSEQ multiplex PCR; TCRdb's copy has only in-frame clones and leaves some out. The sample has approximately 15,000 clones, about 71% seen once. Material: unsorted PBMCs, obtained 1.5 years before starting antiretroviral therapy. The receptors here all came from a woman aged 45-65 years with HIV. Each CDR3 is given with its conserved first and last residue. The order of the fields is D gene, clone size, V gene, J gene, CDR3 protein, CDR3 DNA. A D gene is named only where the DNA matches it firmly. Clone size is stated in some rows and not others, as once, few, many or a class when expanded.

.	.	TRBV20-1	TRBJ1-1	CSAPRNTEAFF	TGCAGTGCCCCGAGGAACACTGAAGCTTTCTTT
.	.	TRBV19	TRBJ1-5	CASTSKAGIQPQHF	TGTGCCAGTACCTCAAAGGCTGGAATTCAGCCCCAGCATTTT
TRBD1	.	TRBV4-2	TRBJ2-1	CASSGWDRGYNEQFF	TGTGCCAGCAGCGGCTGGGACAGGGGATACAATGAGCAGTTCTTC
.	.	TRBV6-5	TRBJ1-3	CASISRGRLGNTIYF	TGTGCCAGCATTTCCCGTGGCAGGCTCGGAAACACCATATATTTT
.	.	TRBV29-1	TRBJ2-5	CSVEPAGETQYF	TGCAGCGTTGAACCGGCGGGTGAGACCCAGTACTTC
TRBD2	.	TRBV5-1	TRBJ2-1	CASSLEVLAGYNEQFF	TGCGCCAGCAGCTTGGAGGTGCTAGCGGGGTACAATGAGCAGTTCTTC
TRBD1	.	TRBV4-1	TRBJ2-5	CASSQLEGARQETQYF	TGCGCCAGCAGCCAACTTGAGGGGGCGAGACAAGAGACCCAGTACTTC
.	few	TRBV4-1	TRBJ1-1	CASSQEEGWTEAFF	TGCGCCAGCAGCCAAGAAGAGGGGTGGACTGAAGCTTTCTTT
.	once	TRBV4-2	TRBJ2-3	CASSQESSKYTQYF	TGTGCCAGCAGCCAAGAATCTAGCAAATATACGCAGTATTTT
TRBD2	.	TRBV7-9	TRBJ2-1	CASSATGLAGTEQFF	TGTGCCAGCAGCGCTACGGGACTAGCGGGGACTGAGCAGTTCTTC
.	.	TRBV29-1	TRBJ2-7	CSVEDRIGEQYF	TGCAGCGTTGAAGATCGTATAGGAGAGCAGTACTTC
.	.	TRBV4-1	TRBJ2-1	CASSQLPGVPYNEQFF	TGCGCCAGCAGCCAACTCCCAGGGGTACCCTACAATGAGCAGTTCTTC
.	.	TRBV19	TRBJ1-1	CASSIHSASNTEAFF	TGTGCCAGTAGTATTCATTCGGCTTCGAACACTGAAGCTTTCTTT
.	.	TRBV6-5	TRBJ1-6	CASSSGKNSPLHF	TGTGCCAGCAGTTCCGGAAAGAATTCACCCCTCCACTTT
.	few	TRBV2	TRBJ1-6	CATTMGKNSPLHF	TGTGCCACAACCATGGGGAAAAATTCACCCCTCCACTTT
.	once	TRBV30	TRBJ1-5	CAWSVKAGSNQPQHF	TGTGCCTGGAGTGTAAAGGCAGGGAGCAATCAGCCCCAGCATTTT